In its sample, the clone carrying this T cell receptor (beta chain) was seen many times. The antigen is undetermined. The data derive from a study of T-cell reconstitution after alpha-beta-depleted transplantation in children. Study outcomes and limitations: Fresh T-cell production supplied most of the T-cell counts and diversity seen one year after transplant.

V was cut by 0 bases and J by 4 bases, with 13 bases left in between. CDR3 length: 17 residues. Preparation of the TCRbeta library involved a method that used unique molecular identifiers. TCRdb ran MiXCR on the PCR reads and lists one entry per CDR3 protein. The table includes about 200,000 distinct CDR3 sequences, approximately 6.9% detected once. The clonotype comes from a boy aged 2 to 10 with acute lymphoblastic leukemia, due to receive a stem cell transplant. The chain couples TRBV12-3 or TRBV12-4 to TRBJ1-6; weak D call: TRBD1 (6 bases). The sequences come from PBMCs, collected before TCRalphabeta/CD19-depleted stem cell transplant. CDR3 in amino acids: CASSLAVTGAYNSPLHF. The DNA of the CDR3 is TGTGCCAGCAGTTTAGCGGTGACAGGCGCTTATAATTCACCCCTCCACTTT.